Below are 8 T cell receptor beta chains sequenced from a single sample in a study of OX40 agonist ivuxolimab in advanced cancers. TCRdb's table, derived via immunoSEQ multiplex PCR, lists solely in-frame clones and lacks some. Among about 45,000 clones listed, roughly 84% were seen once. The sequencing used CD4+ or CD8+ T cells sorted from blood, collected in a trial of the OX40 agonist ivuxolimab. The source is an adult with an advanced solid tumor such as melanoma, head and neck, liver or kidney cancer.

This clone showed up just a few times. This chain uses TRBV13 with TRBJ1-2; no clear D. The CDR3 has 13 amino acids. The germline V and J ends were trimmed by 5 bases and 3 bases, with 10 bases remaining between them. The V gene's germline CDR1 is PRHDT and CDR2 FYEKMQ (reference sequence). DNA for the CDR3: TGTGCCAGCAGCCCCGTTCGGGACTATGGCTACACCTTC. Protein sequence: CASSPVRDYGYTF.

The chain couples TRBV7-8 to TRBJ2-7, with TRBD1 identical over 8 bases. The CDR3 has 15 amino acids. In germline, CDR1 is SGHVS, CDR2 FQNEAQ. The V and J ends lost 2 bases and 4 bases, in that order; junction bases with no gene match: 7. The chain's CDR3 is CASSLQGASKYEQYF. CDR3 DNA: TGTGCCAGCAGCTTACAGGGGGCTAGTAAGTACGAGCAGTACTTC.

The rearrangement joins TRBV11-2 to TRBJ2-7; no firm D call. V lost 1 base to trimming and J lost 3 bases, with 16 bases between them. Germline CDR1 and CDR2: SGHAT and FQNNGV. This CDR3 is 16 amino acids long. This CDR3 is CASSLVSTRNYYEQYF. The DNA of the CDR3 is TGTGCCAGCAGCTTAGTGTCCACCAGAAACTACTACGAGCAGTACTTC. Full variable domain (rest looked up from reference TRBV11-2 and TRBJ2-7): EAGVAQSPRYKIIEKRQSVAFWCNPISGHATLYWYQQILGQGPKLLIQFQNNGVVDDSQLPKDRFSAERLKGVDSTLKIQPAKLEDSAVYLCASSLVSTRNYYEQYFGPGTRLTVT.

The chain uses TRBV4-3 and TRBJ2-1; 10 bases fit TRBD2. V shed 5 bases, J shed 6 bases, and the junction held 4 bases outside the gene matches. CDR3 length equals 14 residues. Per germline, CDR1 LGHNA and CDR2 YSLEER. CDR3 residues: CASSERGGLNEQFF. The CDR3 coding sequence is TGCGCCAGCAGCGAGCGGGGGGGCCTCAATGAGCAGTTCTTC.

Here the CDR3 DNA reads TGCGCCAGCAGCCAGGGGGGGCGGCATGCCGAAGCTTTCTTT. It specifies CASSQGGRHAEAFF. The rearrangement uses TRBV4-1 and TRBJ1-1, with D tentatively TRBD1 (6 bases). Germline CDR1 reads MGHRA; CDR2 reads YSYEKL. CDR3 size: 14 residues. Trimming left V 3 bases short and J 8 bases short, with 16 bases between.

The V gene is TRBV11-2, the J gene TRBJ1-2, with a tentative D call TRBD1 (6 bases). Deletions cut 1 base from V and 8 bases from J, with 23 bases between. Per the germline V gene, CDR1 is SGHAT and CDR2 is FQNNGV. The CDR3 is 17 residues long. The CDR3 DNA follows: TGTGCCAGCAGCTTAGGCTGGGACCGCGCCGACAGGCCCGGCTACACCTTC. It is translated as CASSLGWDRADRPGYTF.

The chain combines TRBV7-3 with TRBJ2-5; no firm D call. The V gene lost 1 base and the J gene lost 5 bases, with 14 bases spanning the gap. Germline assignment: CDR1 SGHTA and CDR2 FQGTGA. This CDR3 is built from 15 residues. The CDR3, as DNA: TGTGCCAGCAGCTTAAGGGCAGCCTCGCGGGAGACCCAGTACTTC. It is translated as CASSLRAASRETQYF.

The chain joins TRBV29-1 to TRBJ2-1; TRBD2 agrees at 13 bases. Per the germline V gene, CDR1 is SQVTM and CDR2 is ANQGSEA. The V and J ends lost 6 bases and 6 bases, in that order; junction bases with no gene match: 5. The CDR3 runs to 14 residues. The DNA for the CDR3 is TGCAGCGTCCGGACTAGCGGGGGAGGCAATGAGCAGTTCTTC. Residues: CSVRTSGGGNEQFF.